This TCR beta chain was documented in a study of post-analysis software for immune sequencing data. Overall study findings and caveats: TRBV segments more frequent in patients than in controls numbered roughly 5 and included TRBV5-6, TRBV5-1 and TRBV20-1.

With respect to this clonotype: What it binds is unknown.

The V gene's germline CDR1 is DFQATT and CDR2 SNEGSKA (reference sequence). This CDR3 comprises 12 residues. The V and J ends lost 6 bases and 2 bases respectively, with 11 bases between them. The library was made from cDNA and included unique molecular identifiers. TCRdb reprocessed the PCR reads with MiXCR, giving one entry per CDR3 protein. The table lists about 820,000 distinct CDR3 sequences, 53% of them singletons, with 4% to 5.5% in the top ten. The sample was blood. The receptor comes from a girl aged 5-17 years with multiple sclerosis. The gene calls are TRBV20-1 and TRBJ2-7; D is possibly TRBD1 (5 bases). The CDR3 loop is CSATETAYEQYF. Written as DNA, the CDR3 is TGCAGTGCCACAGAGACAGCCTACGAGCAGTACTTC.